This T cell receptor beta chain was identified in a study of blood T cell repertoires in COVID-19. At the level of the study: Sites across the United States, Italy and Spain contributed samples from acute and convalescent COVID-19. The analysed material was cDNA or gDNA that came from T cells, B-cell-depleted T cells, or PBMCs.

Per the germline V gene, CDR1 is ENHRY and CDR2 is SYGVKD. This CDR3 has 16 amino acids. V gave up 6 bases and J gave up 5 bases; unmatched junction bases: 11. As processed by the authors: Amplified reference gene primers provided the basis for estimating nucleated cell counts. TCRdb keeps only in-frame clones here, not all; method: immunoSEQ multiplex PCR. From that table come the V and J calls and clone size; the DNA was used to work out D and trimming. The data contain approximately 140,000 clones, around 84% of them seen just once; the ten biggest clones take up approximately 8%. What was sequenced was peripheral blood. This TCR derives from a woman aged 60 to 75 with acute or convalescent COVID-19. The rearrangement joins TRBV10-3 to TRBJ2-5, with TRBD1 matching 11 bases. The CDR3 nucleotides read TGTGCCATCAGCGCCTCCGGACAGGGGGCAGGGGAGACCCAGTACTTC. This encodes CAISASGQGAGETQYF.